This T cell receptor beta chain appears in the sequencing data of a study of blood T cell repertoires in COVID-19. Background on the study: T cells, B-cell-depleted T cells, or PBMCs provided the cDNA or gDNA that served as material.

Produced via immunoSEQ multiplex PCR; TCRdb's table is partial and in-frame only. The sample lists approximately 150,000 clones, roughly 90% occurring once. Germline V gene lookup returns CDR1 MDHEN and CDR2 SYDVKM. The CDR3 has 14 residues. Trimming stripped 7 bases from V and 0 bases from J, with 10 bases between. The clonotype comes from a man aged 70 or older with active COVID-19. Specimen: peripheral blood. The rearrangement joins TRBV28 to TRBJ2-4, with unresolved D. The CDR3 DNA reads TGTGCCAGCAACGAGCCTCTAGCCAAAAACATTCAGTACTTC. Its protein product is CASNEPLAKNIQYF. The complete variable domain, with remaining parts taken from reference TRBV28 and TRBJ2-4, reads DVKVTQSSRYLVKRTGEKVFLECVQDMDHENMFWYRQDPGLGLRLIYFSYDVKMKEKGDIPEGYSVSREKKERFSLILESASTNQTSMYLCASNEPLAKNIQYFGAGTRLSVL.